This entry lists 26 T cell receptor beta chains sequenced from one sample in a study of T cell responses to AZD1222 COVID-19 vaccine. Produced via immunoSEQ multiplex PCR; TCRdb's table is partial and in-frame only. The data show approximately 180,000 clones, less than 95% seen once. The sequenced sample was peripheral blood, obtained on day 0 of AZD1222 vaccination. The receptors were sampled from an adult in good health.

The CDR3 bases are TGTGCCAGCAGTTACGTGAGGGGCAGGAACACTGAAGCTTTCTTT. This translates into CASSYVRGRNTEAFF. V is TRBV6-5 and J is TRBJ1-1; D may be TRBD1 (5 bases). Trimming pared 2 bases from V and 1 base from J, leaving 11 bases between. The CDR3 sequence is 15 residues long. Germline V gene sequence: CDR1 MNHEY, CDR2 SVGAGI.

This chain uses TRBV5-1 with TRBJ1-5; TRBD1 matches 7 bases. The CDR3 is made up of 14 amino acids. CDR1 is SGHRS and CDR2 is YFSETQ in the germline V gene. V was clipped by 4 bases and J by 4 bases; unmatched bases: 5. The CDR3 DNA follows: TGCGCCAGCAGCCCCGGGACAGAGAATCAGCCCCAGCATTTT. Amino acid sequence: CASSPGTENQPQHF.

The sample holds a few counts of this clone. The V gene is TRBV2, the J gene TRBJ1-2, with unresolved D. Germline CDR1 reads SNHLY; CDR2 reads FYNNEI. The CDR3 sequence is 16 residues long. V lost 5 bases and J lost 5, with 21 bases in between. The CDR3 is CASSPPSGSLGYGYTF. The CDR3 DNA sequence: TGTGCCAGCAGTCCCCCCTCCGGGTCCTTGGGATATGGCTACACCTTC.

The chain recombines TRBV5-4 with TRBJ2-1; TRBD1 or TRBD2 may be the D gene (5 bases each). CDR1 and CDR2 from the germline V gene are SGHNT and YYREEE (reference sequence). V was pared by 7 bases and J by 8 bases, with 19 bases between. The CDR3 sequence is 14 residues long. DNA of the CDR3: TGTGCCAGCTTGGGGACCAGCTCTGGGGATGAGCAGTTCTTC. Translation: CASLGTSSGDEQFF.

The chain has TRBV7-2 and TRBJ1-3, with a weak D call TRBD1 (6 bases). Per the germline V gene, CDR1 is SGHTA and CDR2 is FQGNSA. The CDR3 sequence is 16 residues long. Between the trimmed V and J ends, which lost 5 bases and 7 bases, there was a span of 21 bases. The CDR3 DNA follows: TGTGCCAGCAGCATCCTCAGGGGAGGTGTCCTGAACACCATATATTTT. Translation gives CASSILRGGVLNTIYF. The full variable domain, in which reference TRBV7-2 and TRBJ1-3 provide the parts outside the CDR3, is GAGVSQSPSNKVTEKGKDVELRCDPISGHTALYWYRQSLGQGLEFLIYFQGNSAPDKSGLPSDRFSAERTGGSVSTLTIQRTQQEDSAVYLCASSILRGGVLNTIYFGEGSWLTVV.

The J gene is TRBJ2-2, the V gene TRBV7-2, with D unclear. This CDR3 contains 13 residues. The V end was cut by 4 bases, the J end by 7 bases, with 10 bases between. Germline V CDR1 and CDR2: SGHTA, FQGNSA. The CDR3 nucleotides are TGTGCCAGCAGCTCTTCGGACGTCGGGGAGCTGTTTTTT. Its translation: CASSSSDVGELFF.

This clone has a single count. This chain's CDR3 is CASSRKTGHEQFF. CDR3 in DNA: TGTGCCAGCAGCCGCAAGACAGGCCATGAGCAGTTCTTC. V usage is TRBV7-8 and J usage is TRBJ2-1; maybe TRBD1 (6 bases). CDR1 is SGHVS, CDR2 FQNEAQ, per germline. This CDR3 contains 13 residues. V was clipped by 5 bases and J by 8 bases, with 13 bases between them.

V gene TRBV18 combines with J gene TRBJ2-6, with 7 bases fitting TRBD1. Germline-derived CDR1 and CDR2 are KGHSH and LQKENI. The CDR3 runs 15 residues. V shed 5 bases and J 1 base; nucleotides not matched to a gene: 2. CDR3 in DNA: TGTGCCAGCTCAGCGACAGGGTCTGGGGCCAACGTCCTGACTTTC. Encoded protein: CASSATGSGANVLTF. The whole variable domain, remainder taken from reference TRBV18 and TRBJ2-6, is NAGVMQNPRHLVRRRGQEARLRCSPMKGHSHVYWYRQLPEEGLKFMVYLQKENIIDESGMPKERFSAEFPKEGPSILRIQQVVRGDSAAYFCASSATGSGANVLTFGAGSRLTVL.

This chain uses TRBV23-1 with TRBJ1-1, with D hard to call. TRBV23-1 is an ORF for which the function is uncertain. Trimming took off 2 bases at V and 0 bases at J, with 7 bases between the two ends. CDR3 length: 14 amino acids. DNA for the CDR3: TGCGCCAGCAGTCAACCGCAGTTGAACACTGAAGCTTTCTTT. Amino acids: CASSQPQLNTEAFF.

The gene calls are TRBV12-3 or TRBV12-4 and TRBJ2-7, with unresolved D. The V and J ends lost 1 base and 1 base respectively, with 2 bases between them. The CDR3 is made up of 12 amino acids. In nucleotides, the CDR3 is TGTGCCAGCAGTTTAGGGTCCTACGAGCAGTACTTC. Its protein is CASSLGSYEQYF.

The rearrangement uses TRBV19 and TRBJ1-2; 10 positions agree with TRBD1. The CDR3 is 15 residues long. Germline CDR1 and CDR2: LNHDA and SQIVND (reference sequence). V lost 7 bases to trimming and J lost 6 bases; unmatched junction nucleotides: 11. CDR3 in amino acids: CASNTGTGVSDGYTF. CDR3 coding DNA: TGTGCCAGTAACACCGGGACAGGGGTGAGCGATGGCTACACCTTC.

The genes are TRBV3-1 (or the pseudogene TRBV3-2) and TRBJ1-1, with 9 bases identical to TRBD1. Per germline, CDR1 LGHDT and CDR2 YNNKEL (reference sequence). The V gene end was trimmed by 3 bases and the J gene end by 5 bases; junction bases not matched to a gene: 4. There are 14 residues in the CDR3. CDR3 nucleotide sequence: TGTGCCAGCAGCCACCGGACAGGGGAAACTGAAGCTTTCTTT. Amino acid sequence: CASSHRTGETEAFF.

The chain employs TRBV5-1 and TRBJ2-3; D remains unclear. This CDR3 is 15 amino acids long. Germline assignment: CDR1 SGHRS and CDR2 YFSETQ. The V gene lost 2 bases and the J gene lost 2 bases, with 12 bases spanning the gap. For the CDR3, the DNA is TGCGCCAGCAGCTTAGGCGGCAGTCCCACAGATACGCAGTATTTT. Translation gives CASSLGGSPTDTQYF. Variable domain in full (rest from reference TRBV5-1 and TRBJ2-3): KAGVTQTPRYLIKTRGQQVTLSCSPISGHRSVSWYQQTPGQGLQFLFEYFSETQRNKGNFPGRFSGRQFSNSRSEMNVSTLELGDSALYLCASSLGGSPTDTQYFGPGTRLTVL.

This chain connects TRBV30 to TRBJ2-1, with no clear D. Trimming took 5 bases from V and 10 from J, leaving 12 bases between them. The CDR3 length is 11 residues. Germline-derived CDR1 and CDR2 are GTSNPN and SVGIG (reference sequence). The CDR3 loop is CAWGSFVEQFF. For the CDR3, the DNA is TGTGCCTGGGGATCGTTCGTCGAGCAGTTCTTC.

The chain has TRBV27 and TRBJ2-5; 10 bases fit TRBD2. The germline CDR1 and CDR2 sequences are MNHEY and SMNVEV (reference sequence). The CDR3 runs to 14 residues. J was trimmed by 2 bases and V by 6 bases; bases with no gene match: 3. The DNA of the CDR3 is TGTGCCAGCAGCAAGCGGGGGGGACAAGAGACCCAGTACTTC. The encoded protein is CASSKRGGQETQYF.

Here the CDR3 reads CASSSPDLALEAFF. The CDR3 region has the DNA TGTGCCAGCAGCTCTCCGGACCTCGCCCTTGAAGCTTTCTTT. The chain has TRBV7-9 and TRBJ1-1; D is unclear. The CDR3 is 14 amino acids. The V end was cut by 4 bases, the J end by 7 bases, with 16 bases between. Germline V gene data show CDR1 as SEHNR and CDR2 as FQNEAQ (reference sequence). Together with reference TRBV7-9 and TRBJ1-1, the CDR3 gives the full variable domain: DTGVSQNPRHKITKRGQNVTFRCDPISEHNRLYWYRQTLGQGPEFLTYFQNEAQLEKSRLLSDRFSAERPKGSFSTLEIQRTEQGDSAMYLCASSSPDLALEAFFGQGTRLTVV.

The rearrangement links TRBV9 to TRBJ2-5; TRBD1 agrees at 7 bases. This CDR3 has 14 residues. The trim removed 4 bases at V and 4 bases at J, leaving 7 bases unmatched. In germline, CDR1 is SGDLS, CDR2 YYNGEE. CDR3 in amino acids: CASSTNRQGETQYF. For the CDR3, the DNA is TGTGCCAGCAGCACCAACCGACAGGGAGAGACCCAGTACTTC.

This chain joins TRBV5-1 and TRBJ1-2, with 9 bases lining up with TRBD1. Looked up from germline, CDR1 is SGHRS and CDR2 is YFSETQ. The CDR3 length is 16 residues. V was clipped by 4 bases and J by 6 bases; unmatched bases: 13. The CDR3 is CASSETPGQGLNGYTF. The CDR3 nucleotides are TGCGCCAGCAGCGAAACTCCGGGACAGGGTTTGAATGGCTACACCTTC. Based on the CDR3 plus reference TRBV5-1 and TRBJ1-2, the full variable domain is KAGVTQTPRYLIKTRGQQVTLSCSPISGHRSVSWYQQTPGQGLQFLFEYFSETQRNKGNFPGRFSGRQFSNSRSEMNVSTLELGDSALYLCASSETPGQGLNGYTFGSGTRLTVV.

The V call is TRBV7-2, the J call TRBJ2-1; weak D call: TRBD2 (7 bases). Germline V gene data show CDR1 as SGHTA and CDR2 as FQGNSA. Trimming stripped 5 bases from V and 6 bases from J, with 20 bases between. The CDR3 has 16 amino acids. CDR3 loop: CASSPKGGGGPNEQFF. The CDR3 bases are TGTGCCAGCAGCCCCAAAGGGGGGGGCGGGCCCAATGAGCAGTTCTTC.

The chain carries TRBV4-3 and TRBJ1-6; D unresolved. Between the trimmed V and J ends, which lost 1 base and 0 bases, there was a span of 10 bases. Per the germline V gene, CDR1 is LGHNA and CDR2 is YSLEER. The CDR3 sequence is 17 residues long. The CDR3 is CASSQGVPGSYNSPLHF. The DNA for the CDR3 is TGCGCCAGCAGCCAAGGGGTCCCCGGCTCCTATAATTCACCCCTCCACTTT.

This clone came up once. The CDR3 sequence is CASSGGRTVYNEQFF. The CDR3 DNA sequence: TGTGCCAGCAGCGGGGGGCGTACCGTCTACAATGAGCAGTTCTTC. The chain recombines TRBV2 with TRBJ2-1; D perhaps matches TRBD2 (7 bases). This CDR3 has 15 residues. Trimming cost V 6 bases and J 3 bases, with 15 bases left between them. The germline V gene has CDR1 SNHLY and CDR2 FYNNEI.

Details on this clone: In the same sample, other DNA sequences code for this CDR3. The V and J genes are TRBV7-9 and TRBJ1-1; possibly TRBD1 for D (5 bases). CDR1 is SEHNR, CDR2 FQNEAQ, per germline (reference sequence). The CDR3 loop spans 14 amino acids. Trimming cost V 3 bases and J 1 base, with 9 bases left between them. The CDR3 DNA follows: TGTGCCAGCAGCTTGGGACCGCAGAACACTGAAGCTTTCTTT. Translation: CASSLGPQNTEAFF.

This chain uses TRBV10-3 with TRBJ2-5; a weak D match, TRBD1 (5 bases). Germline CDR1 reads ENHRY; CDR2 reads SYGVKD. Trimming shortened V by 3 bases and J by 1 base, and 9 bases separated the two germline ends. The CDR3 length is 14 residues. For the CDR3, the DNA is TGTGCCATCAGTGAAGGTACAGGCCAAGAGACCCAGTACTTC. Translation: CAISEGTGQETQYF.

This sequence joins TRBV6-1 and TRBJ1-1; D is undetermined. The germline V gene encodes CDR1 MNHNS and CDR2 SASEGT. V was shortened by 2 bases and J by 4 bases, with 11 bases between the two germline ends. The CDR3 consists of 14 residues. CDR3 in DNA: TGTGCCAGCAGTGAAACATGGGGTTCCACTGAAGCTTTCTTT. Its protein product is CASSETWGSTEAFF.

This chain's CDR3 is CASSPPGQGFGYTF. The CDR3 bases are TGTGCCAGCAGCCCCCCGGGACAGGGTTTTGGCTACACCTTC. The chain joins TRBV7-2 to TRBJ1-2, with TRBD1 matching 9 bases. Germline-derived CDR1 and CDR2 are SGHTA and FQGNSA. The length of the CDR3 is 14 residues. After removal of 5 bases from V and 7 bases from J, the junction contained 8 bases not matched to a gene.

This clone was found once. The CDR3 sequence is CASSLMGGETQYF. CDR3 DNA sequence: TGCGCCAGCAGCTTGATGGGGGGGGAGACCCAGTACTTC. The chain uses TRBV5-1 and TRBJ2-5, with 7 nucleotides matching TRBD2. J gave up 5 bases and V 1 base, and 2 bases lay outside the gene matches. The germline gives CDR1 SGHRS, CDR2 YFSETQ. The CDR3 consists of 13 residues.